This TCR beta chain comes out of a study of shared clonotypes between healthy human individuals. Around 200 ng DNA, about 28,000 T cell genomes, went into each sorted-subset replicate PCR. The data were produced by immunoSEQ multiplex PCR, yet TCRdb's version contains in-frame clones alone and is incomplete. In the table there are roughly 650,000 clones, around 96% of which are singletons. Terminally differentiated effector memory CD45RA+ cells were excluded from the naive CD8 cells, which were CD45RO-negative and positively selected for CCR7. Whole-study findings and limits: Read depth was anticipated to influence clonotype sharing among donors.

Germline lookup yields CDR1 LNHNV and CDR2 YYDKDF (reference sequence). This CDR3 has 15 residues. Trimming removed 0 bases from V and 7 bases from J, with 15 bases in between. Worth noting for this clone: Its antigen is currently unknown.

The chain couples TRBV15 to TRBJ2-5; a weak D match, TRBD1 (6 bases). Input material: naive CD8+ T cells sorted from blood. The sequence came from a woman in her 30s in good health. CDR3 region: CATSRDRGGEGTQYF. The CDR3, as DNA: TGTGCCACCAGCAGAGATCGAGGGGGAGAAGGGACCCAGTACTTC. Combining the CDR3 with reference TRBV15 and TRBJ2-5 gives the whole variable domain DAMVIQNPRYQVTQFGKPVTLSCSQTLNHNVMYWYQQKSSQAPKLLFHYYDKDFNNEADTPDNFQSRRPNTSFCFLDIRSPGLGDTAMYLCATSRDRGGEGTQYFGPGTRLLVL.